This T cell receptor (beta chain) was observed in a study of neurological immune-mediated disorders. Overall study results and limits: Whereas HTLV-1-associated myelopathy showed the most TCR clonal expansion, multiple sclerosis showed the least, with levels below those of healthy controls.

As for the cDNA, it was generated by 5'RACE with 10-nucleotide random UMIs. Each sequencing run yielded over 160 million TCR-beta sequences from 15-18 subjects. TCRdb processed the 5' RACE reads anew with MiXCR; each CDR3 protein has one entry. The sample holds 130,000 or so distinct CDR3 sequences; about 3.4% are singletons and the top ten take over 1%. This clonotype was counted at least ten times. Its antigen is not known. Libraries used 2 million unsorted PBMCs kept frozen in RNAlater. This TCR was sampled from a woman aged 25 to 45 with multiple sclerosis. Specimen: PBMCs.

Here the CDR3 DNA reads TGTGCCAGCAGAGTCAGGGAAGTTAATGAAAAACTGTTTTTT. It yields the protein CASRVREVNEKLFF. V gene TRBV12-3 or TRBV12-4 combines with J gene TRBJ1-4; TRBD1 might be the D (5 bases). CDR3 length: 14 residues. Trimming cost V 6 bases and J 4 bases, with 12 bases left between them.